Included here is one T cell receptor beta chain sequence, with context. One end of the junction fails to match germline, which may point to a read error. The record originates from a study of blood T cell repertoires in COVID-19. Background on the study: PBMCs, B-cell-depleted T cells, or T cells were the source of the cDNA or gDNA that made up the material.

The repertoire was sequenced with immunoSEQ multiplex PCR; TCRdb's copy has only in-frame clones and lacks some. In the table there are approximately 70,000 clones, 79% of which are singletons. Per germline, CDR1 MNHEY and CDR2 SVGAGI. This CDR3 spans 14 amino acids. The TCR was taken from a woman aged 50 to 60 with acute or convalescent COVID-19. The V and J genes are TRBV6-5 and TRBJ2-5; 7 nucleotides match TRBD1. The sample comprised peripheral blood. The CDR3: CASTATGTGTASNF. The DNA for the CDR3 is TGTGCCAGCACCGCAACAGGAACCGGGACAGCTTCCAACTTC.